This T cell receptor (beta chain) was profiled in a study of T cell responses to AZD1222 COVID-19 vaccine. Whole-study results and caveats: Mostly white British, mostly female donors; authors suggested clonal diversity may be underestimated. Rises in breadth and depth of Spike-specific TCRs came after two AZD1222 doses. Unmutated variant regions are reportedly targeted by nearly half of spike-specific TCRs.

Analyses pooled second doses at about 4 or about 12 weeks. A word on this clone: What it recognizes is unknown.

V shed 2 bases and J shed 8 bases, with 13 bases lying between them. Germline V gene data show CDR1 as SGHDN and CDR2 as FVKESK. The CDR3 has 14 residues. The protocol was immunoSEQ multiplex PCR, while the TCRdb copy is restricted to in-frame clones and leaves out a portion. The data hold approximately 79,000 clones, with 80% to 90% observed a single time. The sequence came from an adult who received the AZD1222 COVID-19 vaccine. The chain uses TRBV14 and TRBJ2-1; D not resolved. The input for sequencing was peripheral blood, taken 28 days after the second AZD1222 dose. The CDR3 DNA follows: TGTGCCAGCAGCCAAAAGCAGTACGGCGATGAGCAGTTCTTC. Protein sequence: CASSQKQYGDEQFF.